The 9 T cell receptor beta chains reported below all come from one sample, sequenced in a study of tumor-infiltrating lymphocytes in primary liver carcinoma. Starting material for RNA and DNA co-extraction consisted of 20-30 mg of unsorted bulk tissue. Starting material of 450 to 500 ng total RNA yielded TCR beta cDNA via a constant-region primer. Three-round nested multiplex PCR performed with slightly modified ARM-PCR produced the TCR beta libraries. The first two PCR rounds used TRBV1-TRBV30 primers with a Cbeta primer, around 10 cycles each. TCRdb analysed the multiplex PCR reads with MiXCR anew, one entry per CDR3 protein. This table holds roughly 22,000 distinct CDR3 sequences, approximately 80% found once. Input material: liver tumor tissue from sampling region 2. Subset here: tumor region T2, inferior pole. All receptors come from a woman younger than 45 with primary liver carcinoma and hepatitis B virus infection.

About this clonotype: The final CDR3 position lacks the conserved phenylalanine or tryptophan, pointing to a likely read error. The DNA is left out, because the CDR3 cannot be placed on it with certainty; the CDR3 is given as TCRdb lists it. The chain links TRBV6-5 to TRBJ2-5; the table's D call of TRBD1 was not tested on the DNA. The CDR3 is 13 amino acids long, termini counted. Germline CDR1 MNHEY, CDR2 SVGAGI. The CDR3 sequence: CASCTDRGLTRYL.

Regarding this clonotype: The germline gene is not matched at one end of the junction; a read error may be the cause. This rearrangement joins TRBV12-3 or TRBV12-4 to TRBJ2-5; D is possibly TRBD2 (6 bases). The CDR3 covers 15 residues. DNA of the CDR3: TGTGCCAGTAGTACCTACCCCGGGAGCGAAGGGACCCAATACTTC. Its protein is CASSTYPGSEGTQYF.

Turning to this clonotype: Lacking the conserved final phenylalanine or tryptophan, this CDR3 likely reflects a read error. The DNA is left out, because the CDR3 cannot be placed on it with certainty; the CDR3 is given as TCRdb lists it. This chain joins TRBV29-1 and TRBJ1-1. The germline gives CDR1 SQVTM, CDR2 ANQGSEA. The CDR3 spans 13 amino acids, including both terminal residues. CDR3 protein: CSVHHSLNTEASL.

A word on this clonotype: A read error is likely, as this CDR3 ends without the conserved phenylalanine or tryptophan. The CDR3, as DNA: TGCGCCAGCAGCCTAGAAGGTCTAGCGGGAGGGCCAACAGATAAGCAGTATTTA. Translation: CASSLEGLAGGPTDKQYL. The chain employs TRBV4-3 and TRBJ2-3, with 12 positions matching TRBD2. The germline CDR1 and CDR2 sequences are LGHNA and YSLEER. This CDR3 has 18 amino acids.

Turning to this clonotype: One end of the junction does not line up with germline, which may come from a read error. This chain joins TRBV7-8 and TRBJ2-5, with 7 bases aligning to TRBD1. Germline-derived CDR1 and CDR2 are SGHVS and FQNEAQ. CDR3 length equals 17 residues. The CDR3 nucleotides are TGTGCCAGCAGCTTATTTCCATTACAGGGGTACAAAGAGACTCAGTACTTC. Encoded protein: CASSLFPLQGYKETQYF.

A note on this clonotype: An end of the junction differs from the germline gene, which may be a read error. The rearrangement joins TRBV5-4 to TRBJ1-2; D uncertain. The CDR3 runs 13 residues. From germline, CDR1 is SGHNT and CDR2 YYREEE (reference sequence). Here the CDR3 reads CASSPFHDYGFTF. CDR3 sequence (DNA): TGTGCTAGCAGCCCATTCCATGACTATGGCTTCACCTTC.

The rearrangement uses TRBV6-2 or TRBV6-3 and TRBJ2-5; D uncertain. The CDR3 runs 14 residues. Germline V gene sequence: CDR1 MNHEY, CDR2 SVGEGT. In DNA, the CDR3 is TGTGTCAGTAGTTACGGTCCGGCCGAGCGAACCCAGTACTTC. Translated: CVSSYGPAERTQYF.

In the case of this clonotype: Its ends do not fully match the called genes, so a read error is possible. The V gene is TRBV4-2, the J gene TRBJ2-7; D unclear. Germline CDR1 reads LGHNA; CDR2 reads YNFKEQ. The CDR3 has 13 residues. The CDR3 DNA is TGTGCCGGCAGTCACTACATGGCGTACGAGCAGTACTTC. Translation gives CAGSHYMAYEQYF.

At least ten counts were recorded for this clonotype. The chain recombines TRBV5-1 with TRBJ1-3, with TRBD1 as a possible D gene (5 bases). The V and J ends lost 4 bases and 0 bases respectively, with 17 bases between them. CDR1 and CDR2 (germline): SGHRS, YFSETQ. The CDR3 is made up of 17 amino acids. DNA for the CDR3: TGCGCCAGCAGCATCACGACCGGGACCCTCTCTGGAAACACCATATATTTT. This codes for CASSITTGTLSGNTIYF. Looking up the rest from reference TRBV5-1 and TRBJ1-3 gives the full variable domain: KAGVTQTPRYLIKTRGQQVTLSCSPISGHRSVSWYQQTPGQGLQFLFEYFSETQRNKGNFPGRFSGRQFSNSRSEMNVSTLELGDSALYLCASSITTGTLSGNTIYFGEGSWLTVV.